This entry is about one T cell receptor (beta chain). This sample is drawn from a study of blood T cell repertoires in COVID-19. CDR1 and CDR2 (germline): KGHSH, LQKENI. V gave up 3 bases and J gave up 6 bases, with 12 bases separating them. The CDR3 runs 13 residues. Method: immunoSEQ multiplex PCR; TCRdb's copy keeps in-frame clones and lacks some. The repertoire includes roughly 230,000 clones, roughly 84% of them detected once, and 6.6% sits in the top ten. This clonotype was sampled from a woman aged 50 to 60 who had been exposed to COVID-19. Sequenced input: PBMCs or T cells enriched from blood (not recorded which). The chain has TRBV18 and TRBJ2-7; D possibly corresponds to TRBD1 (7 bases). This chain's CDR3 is CASSPGGGSEQYF. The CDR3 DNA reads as TGTGCCAGCTCACCTGGAGGGGGCTCCGAGCAGTACTTC.